This TCR beta chain was sequenced in a study of regulatory T cells in long-lasting Graves disease. Whole-study context: Persistent Graves' disease denoted over 5 years of antithyroid drugs plus positive TSH receptor antibodies.

Trimming took off 4 bases at V and 5 bases at J, with 9 bases between the two ends. Germline V gene lookup returns CDR1 GTSNPN and CDR2 SVGIG (reference sequence). The CDR3 loop spans 11 amino acids. Time point: persistent/refractory GD, antithyroid drugs over 5 years with positive TRAb. PBMC-derived RNA was used for the TCR library. Findings and limits, study-wide: In persistent patients, shared public clonotypes (roughly 3,000) outnumbered those in new patients (almost 1,000). When disease was persistent, TRBV28, TRBJ1-2 and TRBJ2-5 were the favored segments.

This clonotype was observed a few times. Antigen specificity is unknown. Library construction for TCR beta used iRepertoire HTBI primers and Arm-PCR of CDR3 regions. Original analysis: Samples collectively showed around 56 TRBV and 14 TRBJ segments. From the multiplex PCR reads, TCRdb called clonotypes with MiXCR, one entry per CDR3 protein. For this entry, the V and J calls and clone size follow TCRdb and not the study's own pipeline. The data contain hundreds of thousands of distinct CDR3 sequences, 20% to 25% of them seen just once; the ten biggest clones take up about a fifth. Specimen: peripheral blood mononuclear cells (PBMCs), collected when the disease was refractory, from a patient treated with antithyroid drugs. The V gene is TRBV30, the J gene TRBJ2-7; tentative D call: TRBD1 (5 bases). The sequence came from a female donor with Graves disease. CDR3 DNA sequence: TGTGCCTGGACGGGCAGGGACGAGCAGTACTTC. It yields the protein CAWTGRDEQYF.